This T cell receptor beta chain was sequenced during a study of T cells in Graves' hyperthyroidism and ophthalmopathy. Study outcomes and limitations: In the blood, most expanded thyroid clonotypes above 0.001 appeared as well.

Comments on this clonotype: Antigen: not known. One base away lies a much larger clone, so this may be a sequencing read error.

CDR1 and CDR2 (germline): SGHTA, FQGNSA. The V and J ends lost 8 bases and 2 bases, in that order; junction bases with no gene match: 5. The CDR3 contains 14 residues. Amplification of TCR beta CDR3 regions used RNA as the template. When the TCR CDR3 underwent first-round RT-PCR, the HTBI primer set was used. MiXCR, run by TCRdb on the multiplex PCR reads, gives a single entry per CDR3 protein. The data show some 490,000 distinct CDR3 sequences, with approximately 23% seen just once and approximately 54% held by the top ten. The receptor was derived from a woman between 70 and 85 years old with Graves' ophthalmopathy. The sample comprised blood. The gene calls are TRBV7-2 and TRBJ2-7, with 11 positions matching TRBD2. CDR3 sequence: CASAPTSGTYEQYF. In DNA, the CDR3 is TGTGCCAGCGCCCCGACTAGCGGGACCTACGAGCAGTACTTC.